A selection of T cell receptor beta chains follows, all from one sample in a study of OX40 agonist ivuxolimab in advanced cancers. The repertoire was sequenced with immunoSEQ multiplex PCR; TCRdb's copy has only in-frame clones and lacks some. The sample records some 55,000 clones, approximately 80% being singletons. The starting material was CD4+ or CD8+ T cells sorted from blood, obtained in a trial of the OX40 agonist ivuxolimab. The source of these receptors is an adult with an advanced solid tumor such as melanoma, head and neck, liver or kidney cancer. The CDR3 runs from the conserved cysteine through the conserved F or W. Clone size, where shown, is once, few, many, or a class for clones that have expanded.

v_call	j_call	clone_size	cdr3_aa
TRBV10-1	TRBJ2-7	-	CASSESGTGVREQYF
TRBV28	TRBJ2-7	-	CASSWPLGTSEPQYF
TRBV30	TRBJ2-1	-	CAWSEGSYNEQFF
TRBV19	TRBJ1-1	few	CASSIWGDPEAFF
TRBV15	TRBJ1-2	many	CATSERDYGYTF
TRBV11-2	TRBJ2-7	few	CASSLHILAGGGEQYF
TRBV29-1	TRBJ1-1	once	CSVALSGNTEAFF
TRBV5-6	TRBJ1-6	-	CASSLGDRRNSPLHF
TRBV7-9	TRBJ2-2	-	CASSSGTATGELFF
TRBV9	TRBJ1-2	-	CASSARPTGVYGYTF
TRBV7-9	TRBJ1-5	-	CASSPSAQVNQPQHF
TRBV19	TRBJ1-2	-	CASSVGPPYGYTF
TRBV7-2	TRBJ1-2	-	CASSGHPDRTRGYTF
TRBV29-1	TRBJ1-3	-	CSVRDGRTGNTIYF
TRBV18	TRBJ1-1	-	CASSPRAGTTEAFF
TRBV28	TRBJ1-5	once	CATFIPLEDTNF
TRBV19	TRBJ1-6	-	CASSVRAWGNNSPLHF
TRBV6-5	TRBJ1-6	-	CASRLWGTIPLHF
TRBV21-1	TRBJ2-7	-	CASSKNHRTCYEQYF
TRBV7-2	TRBJ2-1	-	CASSLGTSGGGEQFF
TRBV2	TRBJ1-1	-	CASSAGNGAEAFF
TRBV4-1	TRBJ2-3	-	CASSPREGTDTQYF
TRBV19	TRBJ1-3	few	CASSNLSPSSGNTIYF
TRBV5-1	TRBJ2-7	-	CASSKGAGGDEQYF
TRBV4-3	TRBJ1-4	-	CASSRDRGFPGPEEKLFF